This entry is about one T cell receptor (beta chain). Input was around 2 ug genomic DNA, or all available if less. The protocol was immunoSEQ multiplex PCR, while the TCRdb copy is restricted to in-frame clones and leaves out a portion. The sample shows 65,000 to 80,000 clones, about 86% of them seen only once. Patients had residual fresh-frozen tumor tissue and more than two years of survival data. This sample is part of a study of glioma-infiltrating T cells after dendritic cell vaccination. Study in general: Between the early 2000s and the early 2010s, patients got autologous tumor lysate-pulsed dendritic cell vaccines.

This CDR3 spans 13 amino acids. Germline V gives CDR1 MNHNS, CDR2 SASEGT. J lost 9 bases, V lost 3 bases, and 5 bases had no gene match. This clonotype was obtained from a human donor with glioblastoma. This chain joins TRBV6-1 and TRBJ2-1; the match to TRBD2 covers 7 bases. The material sequenced was blood, taken before dendritic cell vaccination. Here the CDR3 DNA reads TGTGCCAGCAGTGACGGCAGGGAGGGTGAGCAGTTCTTC. This gives the protein CASSDGREGEQFF.